The 22 T cell receptor beta chains reported below all come from one sample, sequenced in a study of PD-1 blockade in classical Hodgkin lymphoma. Profiled with immunoSEQ multiplex PCR; TCRdb holds only in-frame clones, not every one. Of about 22,000 clones in the sample, approximately 65% were seen once. The time point is: cycle 4 day 1 (C4D1), after 6 weeks of nivolumab. Every patient was affected by relapse after autologous stem cell transplantation, while exposure to brentuximab vedotin was not uniform. Using magnetic negative selection, the CD4+ T cells were separated out of thawed PBMCs. The sample was CD4+ T cells from blood, taken before the fourth cycle of nivolumab. Receptors originate from a human donor with classical Hodgkin lymphoma.

The chain links TRBV7-9 to TRBJ2-7, with 9 bases aligning to TRBD1. The CDR3 is 12 amino acids. The germline CDR1 and CDR2 sequences are SEHNR and FQNEAQ (reference sequence). Trimming removed 4 bases from V and 6 bases from J; junction bases left unmatched: 1. As DNA, the CDR3 is TGTGCCAGCAGCTGGACAGGGGTCGAGCAGTACTTC. Its translation: CASSWTGVEQYF.

Concerning this clone: Other DNA variants within this sample encode the same CDR3. This chain joins TRBV5-1 and TRBJ2-5; no reliable D call. V was pared by 0 bases and J by 3 bases, with 0 bases between. This CDR3 spans 11 amino acids. Germline CDR1 reads SGHRS; CDR2 reads YFSETQ. The CDR3 spells CASSLEETQYF. In DNA form, the CDR3 reads TGCGCCAGCAGCTTGGAAGAGACCCAGTACTTC.

The chain has TRBV5-1 and TRBJ2-5; D is unclear. Germline V gene data show CDR1 as SGHRS and CDR2 as YFSETQ. Trimming took 4 bases from V and 5 from J, leaving 12 bases between them. The CDR3 has 13 amino acids. DNA for the CDR3: TGCGCCAGCAGCCCTGGTGGGGTTGAGACCCAGTACTTC. This encodes CASSPGGVETQYF.

The rearrangement links TRBV10-3 to TRBJ1-1, with D tentatively TRBD1 (6 bases). CDR1 and CDR2 (germline): ENHRY, SYGVKD. The V and J ends lost 7 bases and 1 base respectively, with 10 bases between them. The CDR3 has 13 amino acids. CDR3 nucleotides: TGTGCCATCAACGGACAGAAGAACACTGAAGCTTTCTTT. It codes for CAINGQKNTEAFF.

On this clone: The same CDR3 is also encoded by other DNA sequences in this sample. J is TRBJ2-5 and V is TRBV20-1, with D uncertain. CDR1 DFQATT and CDR2 SNEGSKA come from the germline V gene (reference sequence). Deletions cut 5 bases from V and 1 base from J, with 5 bases between. The CDR3 runs to 11 residues. For the CDR3, the DNA is TGCAGTGCTCAATTCCAAGAGACCCAGTACTTC. It codes for CSAQFQETQYF.

The rearrangement joins TRBV5-8 to TRBJ2-7; the match to TRBD1 covers 12 bases. The V and J ends lost 4 bases and 3 bases, in that order; junction bases with no gene match: 5. The CDR3 totals 15 residues. Looked up from germline, CDR1 is SGHTS and CDR2 is YDEGEE. CDR3 amino acids: CASSPGTGGFYEQYF. In nucleotides, the CDR3 is TGTGCCAGCAGCCCCGGGACAGGGGGCTTCTACGAGCAGTACTTC.

The chain uses TRBV10-1 and TRBJ1-1; D gene unclear. The CDR3 covers 13 residues. The germline V and J ends were trimmed by 4 bases and 0 bases, with 6 bases remaining between them. CDR1 and CDR2 from the germline V gene are WNHNN and SYGVQD (reference sequence). CDR3 loop: CASSASMNTEAFF. The CDR3 DNA sequence: TGCGCCAGCAGTGCATCCATGAACACTGAAGCTTTCTTT.

The gene calls are TRBV7-3 and TRBJ1-6, with D perhaps TRBD1 (5 bases). V lost 5 bases, J lost 6 bases, and 11 bases lay in between. Germline V gene sequence: CDR1 SGHTA, CDR2 FQGTGA. CDR3 length equals 14 residues. In DNA form, the CDR3 reads TGTGCCAGCAGCCTCAGGGAATTTAATTCACCCCTCCACTTT. Protein sequence: CASSLREFNSPLHF.

This chain links TRBV19 with TRBJ1-4, with unresolved D. The CDR3 spans 18 residues. V dropped 3 bases and J dropped 0 bases, with 17 bases sitting between them. Germline values: CDR1 LNHDA, CDR2 SQIVND (reference sequence). The CDR3 DNA sequence: TGTGCCAGTAGTATCGGAACCCTGGGAGGGACAACTAATGAAAAACTGTTTTTT. As protein: CASSIGTLGGTTNEKLFF. The full variable domain, rest sourced from reference TRBV19 and TRBJ1-4, is DGGITQSPKYLFRKEGQNVTLSCEQNLNHDAMYWYRQDPGQGLRLIYYSQIVNDFQKGDIAEGYSVSREKKESFPLTVTSAQKNPTAFYLCASSIGTLGGTTNEKLFFGSGTQLSVL.

The chain employs TRBV7-9 and TRBJ2-2; TRBD2 agrees at 7 bases. After removal of 6 bases from V and 5 bases from J, the junction contained 12 bases not matched to a gene. CDR3 length: 16 residues. Germline CDR1 reads SEHNR; CDR2 reads FQNEAQ (reference sequence). The CDR3 is CASSPRWTSSTGELFF. CDR3 nucleotides: TGTGCCAGCAGTCCTCGCTGGACTAGTTCAACCGGGGAGCTGTTTTTT.

The genes are TRBV1 and TRBJ2-5. TRBV1 constitutes a pseudogene. The CDR3 totals 15 residues. In nucleotides, the CDR3 is TGCACCAGCAGCCAAGCCGAAGGGCACCAAGAGACCCAGTACTTC. This translates into CTSSQAEGHQETQYF.

The chain is built from TRBV2 and TRBJ2-1; TRBD2 agrees at 7 bases. The CDR3 has 14 residues. Germline values: CDR1 SNHLY, CDR2 FYNNEI. The J segment lost 8 bases and the V segment lost 6 bases, leaving 10 bases of the junction unmatched. DNA of the CDR3: TGTGCCAGCAGGGCCGGGACTATCATCCATGAGCAGTTCTTC. It encodes CASRAGTIIHEQFF.

The genes are TRBV28 and TRBJ1-5, with D hard to call. The CDR3 extends over 14 amino acids. V lost 2 bases to trimming and J lost 2 bases, with 7 bases between them. The V gene's germline CDR1 is MDHEN and CDR2 SYDVKM. CDR3 nucleotide sequence: TGTGCCAGCAGTTTAGGGCAGGGCAATCAGCCCCAGCATTTT. Its translation is CASSLGQGNQPQHF.

The rearrangement links TRBV19 to TRBJ2-3, with TRBD1 matching over 10 bases. This CDR3 comprises 16 residues. Germline V lookup: CDR1 LNHDA, CDR2 SQIVND (reference sequence). The V and J ends lost 6 bases and 1 base, in that order; junction bases with no gene match: 7. CDR3 loop: CASRTRTGGRTDTQYF. CDR3 nucleotides: TGTGCCAGTAGGACCAGGACAGGGGGTCGCACAGATACGCAGTATTTT.

The gene calls are TRBV1 and TRBJ2-5. TRBV1 is marked as a pseudogene. The CDR3 has 14 amino acids. The CDR3 loop reads CTSSQQQHQETQYF. In nucleotides, the CDR3 is TGCACCAGCAGCCAACAGCAACACCAAGAGACCCAGTACTTC.

The V call is TRBV19, the J call TRBJ1-6; TRBD1 matches at 8 bases. J gave up 8 bases and V 5 bases, and 2 bases lay outside the gene matches. Germline-derived CDR1 and CDR2 are LNHDA and SQIVND (reference sequence). The CDR3 covers 13 residues. CDR3 nucleotides: TGTGCCAGTAGTCCGACAGGGGATTCACCCCTCCACTTT. Protein product: CASSPTGDSPLHF.

The chain carries TRBV6-5 and TRBJ1-1, with D perhaps TRBD1 (6 bases). The CDR3 is 14 residues long. The germline V gene encodes CDR1 MNHEY and CDR2 SVGAGI. V was clipped by 3 bases and J by 6 bases, with 14 bases between them. CDR3 sequence (DNA): TGTGCCAGCAGTTATCAGGGGACGGGCGCTGAAGCTTTCTTT. Its translation is CASSYQGTGAEAFF.

V is TRBV11-3 and J is TRBJ2-3, with 7 bases that match TRBD1. Germline CDR1 is SGHNT and CDR2 is YENEEA. The length of the CDR3 is 15 residues. Germline trimming cut 6 bases from V and 0 bases from J; bases unmatched to any gene: 6. The CDR3 coding sequence is TGTGCCAGCAGTCTTAGACAGGGAAGCACAGATACGCAGTATTTT. As protein: CASSLRQGSTDTQYF.

V usage is TRBV27 and J usage is TRBJ2-5; a weak D match, TRBD1 (5 bases). The J call could be wrong; TRBJ2-7 is a better fit for the DNA end. From germline, CDR1 is MNHEY and CDR2 SMNVEV (reference sequence). CDR3 size: 15 residues. In nucleotides, the CDR3 is TGTGCCAGCAGTTTACGGCAGGGTAGCTCCTACGAGCAGTACTTC. This translates into CASSLRQGSSYEQYF.

By frequency in the sample, this clone is medium-sized. The chain uses TRBV6-5 and TRBJ1-3; D is unclear. The V end lost 4 bases, the J end lost 3 bases, and 7 bases lay between the germline ends. Germline values: CDR1 MNHEY, CDR2 SVGAGI. The CDR3 extends over 13 amino acids. CDR3 DNA sequence: TGTGCCAGCAGTTTAGTTCTTGGAAACACCATATATTTT. This translates into CASSLVLGNTIYF.

This clone appeared once. The J gene is TRBJ1-1, the V gene TRBV2; D is perhaps TRBD1 (6 bases). Trimming pared 0 bases from V and 3 bases from J, leaving 8 bases between. In germline, CDR1 is SNHLY, CDR2 FYNNEI. This CDR3 is 14 amino acids long. The chain's CDR3 is CASSEAQGYTEAFF. For the CDR3, the DNA is TGTGCCAGCAGTGAAGCGCAGGGGTACACTGAAGCTTTCTTT.

The chain combines TRBV19 with TRBJ1-1; TRBD1 matches 9 bases. The V gene's germline CDR1 is LNHDA and CDR2 SQIVND (reference sequence). The trim removed 4 bases at V and 4 bases at J, leaving 10 bases unmatched. This CDR3 is 16 amino acids long. CDR3 nucleotides: TGTGCCAGTAGTACCCCCGGGACAGGGATCGGCACTGAAGCTTTCTTT. This codes for CASSTPGTGIGTEAFF.